This T cell receptor (beta chain) was sequenced in a study of cytomegalovirus exposure and HLA in healthy donors. This CDR3 has 15 amino acids. The germline V gene encodes CDR1 LNHDA and CDR2 SQIVND (reference sequence). With 60 Vbeta and 13 Jbeta primers, the PCR was carried out. Generated by immunoSEQ multiplex PCR, the TCRdb table keeps only in-frame clones and is missing some. The sample yields 250,000 to 350,000 clones, more than 80% seen once. As regards this clone: The junction differs from germline at one of its ends, possibly a read error. This sample also contains other DNA sequences that code for the same CDR3.

This TCR derives from a man aged 40-49 years in good health and CMV-seropositive. This sequence joins TRBV19 and TRBJ2-7, with 7 bases lining up with TRBD2. The sequenced sample was PBMCs. CDR3: CASSMSPSGTYEQYF. The CDR3 DNA follows: TGTGCCAGCAGTATGTCGCCTAGCGGAACCTACGAGCAGTACTTC.